This record covers a single T cell receptor (beta chain). The antigen remains unidentified. Between the trimmed V and J ends, which lost 5 bases and 2 bases, there was a span of 12 bases. CDR3 length: 15 amino acids. Germline V CDR1 and CDR2: SGHTA, FQGNSA. Anyone with autoimmune disease history or systemic immunosuppression was excluded. The source of the sample is a study of OX40 agonist ivuxolimab in advanced cancers. On the study more broadly: The drug used for patients, ivuxolimab, was an agonistic anti-OX40 (CD134) antibody. From roughly 23 to 90 years was the age range, with a mean of about 56 years, and nearly 85% were male.

Study-wide results and limits: There were, on average, more expanded clones in CD8+ T cells than in CD4+.

Sequencing used immunoSEQ multiplex PCR; TCRdb keeps in-frame clones, though not all of them. Found here are around 92,000 clones, approximately 95% of them singletons; the top ten hold approximately 0.2%. V and J are TRBV7-2 and TRBJ2-2, with unresolved D. The specimen comprised CD4+ or CD8+ T cells sorted from blood, sampled in a trial of the OX40 agonist ivuxolimab. This receptor was taken from an adult with an advanced solid tumor such as melanoma, head and neck, liver or kidney cancer. The CDR3 loop is CASSRVAQNTGELFF. The CDR3 nucleotides read TGTGCCAGCAGCCGGGTCGCACAAAACACCGGGGAGCTGTTTTTT.